The T cell receptor beta chain under discussion was sequenced for a study of blood T cell repertoires in COVID-19. Overall study context: From T cells, B-cell-depleted T cells, or PBMCs came the material, which was cDNA or gDNA.

Data came from immunoSEQ multiplex PCR; TCRdb stores just in-frame clones and leaves some out. The sample shows about 140,000 clones, around 90% of them seen only once. The length of the CDR3 is 15 residues. V lost 5 bases and J lost 1; bases outside the gene matches: 7. The germline V gene has CDR1 SGHVS and CDR2 FQNEAQ. This receptor was identified in a man aged 60-69 years with active or convalescent COVID-19. Input material: peripheral blood. V gene TRBV7-8 combines with J gene TRBJ1-1, with 7 nucleotides matching TRBD1. CDR3 amino acids: CASSLFTGENTEAFF. The CDR3 bases are TGTGCCAGCAGCCTCTTCACAGGGGAGAACACTGAAGCTTTCTTT. Full variable domain (missing parts from reference TRBV7-8 and TRBJ1-1): GAGVSQSPRYKVAKRGQDVALRCDPISGHVSLFWYQQALGQGPEFLTYFQNEAQLDKSGLPSDRFFAERPEGSVSTLKIQRTQQEDSAVYLCASSLFTGENTEAFFGQGTRLTVV.